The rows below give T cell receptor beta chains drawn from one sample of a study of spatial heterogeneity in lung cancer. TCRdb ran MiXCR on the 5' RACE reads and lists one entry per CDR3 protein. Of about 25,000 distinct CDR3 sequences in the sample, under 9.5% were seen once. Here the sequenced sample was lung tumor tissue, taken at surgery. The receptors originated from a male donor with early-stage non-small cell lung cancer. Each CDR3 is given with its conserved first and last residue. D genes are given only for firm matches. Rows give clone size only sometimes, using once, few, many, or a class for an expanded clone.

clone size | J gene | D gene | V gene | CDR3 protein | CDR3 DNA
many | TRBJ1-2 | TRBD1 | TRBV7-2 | CASSLRQGDNYGYTF | TGTGCCAGCAGCCTTCGACAGGGTGACAACTATGGCTACACCTTC
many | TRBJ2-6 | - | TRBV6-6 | CASSSVSVALAPYGANVLTF | TGTGCCAGCAGCTCGGTCTCTGTGGCACTAGCTCCATACGGGGCCAACGTCCTGACTTTC
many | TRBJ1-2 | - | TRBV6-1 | CASSSGGGVPYYGYTF | TGTGCCAGCAGTTCGGGGGGGGGCGTCCCCTACTATGGCTACACCTTC
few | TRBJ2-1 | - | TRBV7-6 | CASSSNRLYNEQFF | TGTGCCAGCAGCTCGAACAGGCTGTACAATGAGCAGTTCTTC
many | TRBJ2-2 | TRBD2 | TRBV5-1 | CASSSGAGSNTGELFF | TGCGCCAGCAGCTCAGGAGCGGGGTCGAACACCGGGGAGCTGTTTTTT
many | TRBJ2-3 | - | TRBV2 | CASIRGLGDTQYF | TGTGCCAGCATCCGGGGGCTGGGAGATACGCAGTATTTT
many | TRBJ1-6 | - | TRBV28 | CASSPGQYSPLHF | TGTGCCAGCAGCCCAGGACAGTACTCACCCCTCCACTTT
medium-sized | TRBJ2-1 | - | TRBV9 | CASSTGAGQFF | TGTGCCAGCAGCACAGGCGCGGGGCAGTTCTTC
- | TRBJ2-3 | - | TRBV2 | CASSALRSTDTQYF | TGTGCCAGCAGTGCCCTCAGGAGCACAGATACGCAGTATTTT
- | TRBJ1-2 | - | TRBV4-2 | CASSQSVGGDYGYTF | TGTGCCAGCAGCCAATCGGTGGGAGGGGACTATGGCTACACCTTC
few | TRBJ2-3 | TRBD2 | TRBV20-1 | CSAQRGRATDTQYF | TGCAGTGCCCAGCGGGGGAGGGCCACAGATACGCAGTATTTT
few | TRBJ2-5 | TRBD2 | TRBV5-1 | CASSYGTKRGNKETQYF | TGCGCCAGCAGCTACGGGACTAAGCGGGGGAACAAAGAGACCCAGTACTTC
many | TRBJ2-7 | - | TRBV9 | CASSPGYYEQYF | TGTGCCAGCAGTCCAGGCTACTACGAGCAGTACTTC
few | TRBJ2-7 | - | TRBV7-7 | CASSKNEGYEQYF | TGTGCTAGCAGCAAAAACGAGGGCTACGAGCAGTACTTC
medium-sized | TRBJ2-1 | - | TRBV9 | CASSPRVGAVDEQFF | TGTGCCAGCAGCCCCCGTGTAGGGGCCGTCGATGAGCAGTTCTTC
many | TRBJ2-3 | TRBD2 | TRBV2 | CASSRTSGGDTQYF | TGTGCCAGCAGCCGGACTAGCGGTGGTGATACGCAGTATTTT
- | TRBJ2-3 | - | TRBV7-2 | CASSSAARDTQYF | TGTGCCAGCAGCTCCGCGGCAAGGGATACGCAGTATTTT
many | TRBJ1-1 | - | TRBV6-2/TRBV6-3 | CAAGSGRPNTEAFF | TGTGCCGCAGGGTCGGGACGGCCGAACACTGAAGCTTTCTTT
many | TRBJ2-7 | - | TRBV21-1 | CASSKALGGRKDEQYF | TGTGCCAGCAGCAAAGCGCTGGGCGGGAGAAAGGACGAGCAGTACTTC
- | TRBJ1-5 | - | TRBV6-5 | CASRKTASNQPQHF | TGTGCCAGCAGGAAGACAGCTAGCAATCAGCCCCAGCATTTT
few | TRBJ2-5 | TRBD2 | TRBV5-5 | CASSPPSLTAGETQYF | TGTGCCAGCAGCCCCCCGTCTTTGACAGCGGGGGAGACCCAGTACTTC
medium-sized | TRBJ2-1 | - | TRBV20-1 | CSARDNSIALSHEQFF | TGCAGTGCTAGAGATAATTCAATTGCCCTCAGCCATGAGCAGTTCTTC
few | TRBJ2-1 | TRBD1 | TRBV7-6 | CASSSGTGLHEQFF | TGTGCCAGCAGCTCCGGGACAGGTTTACATGAGCAGTTCTTC
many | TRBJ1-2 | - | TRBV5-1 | CASSLDSRVASYGYTF | TGCGCCAGCAGCTTGGATTCTAGGGTAGCTAGCTATGGCTACACCTTC
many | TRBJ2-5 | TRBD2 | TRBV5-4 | CASSLSSGGRGYF | TGTGCCAGCAGCTTGTCCAGCGGGGGGCGGGGGTACTTC
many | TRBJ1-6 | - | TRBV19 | CASGWTAKNSPLHF | TGTGCCAGTGGTTGGACAGCAAAGAATTCACCCCTCCACTTT
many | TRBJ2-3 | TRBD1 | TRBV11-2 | CASSSYRGRDTDTQYF | TGTGCCAGCAGCTCGTACAGGGGGCGAGATACAGATACGCAGTATTTT
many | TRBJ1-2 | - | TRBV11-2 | CASTYGGVRNYGYTF | TGTGCCAGCACCTATGGTGGGGTCCGCAACTATGGCTACACCTTC
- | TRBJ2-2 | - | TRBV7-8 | CASSLVGNGELFF | TGTGCCAGCAGCTTAGTGGGCAACGGGGAGCTGTTTTTT
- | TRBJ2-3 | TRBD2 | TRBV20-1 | CSSQLATTDTQYF | TGCAGTTCACAACTAGCGACCACAGATACGCAGTATTTT
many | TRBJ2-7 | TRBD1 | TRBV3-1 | CASSQGQGADYEQYF | TGTGCCAGCAGCCAAGGACAGGGAGCGGACTACGAGCAGTACTTC
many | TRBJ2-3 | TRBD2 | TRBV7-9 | CASSLLAGGTDTQYF | TGTGCCAGCAGCTTGCTAGCGGGGGGCACAGATACGCAGTATTTT
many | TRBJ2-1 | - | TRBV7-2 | CASSLYGEQFF | TGTGCCAGCAGCTTATATGGTGAGCAGTTCTTC
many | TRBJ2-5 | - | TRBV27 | CASSPFAPAETQYF | TGTGCCAGCAGTCCCTTCGCCCCGGCAGAGACCCAGTACTTC
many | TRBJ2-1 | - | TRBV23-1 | CASSQLRPLGRFF | TGCGCCAGCAGTCAACTTCGGCCCCTTGGACGGTTCTTC
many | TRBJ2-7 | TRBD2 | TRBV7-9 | CASSSGLAETYEQYF | TGTGCCAGCAGCTCCGGACTAGCGGAGACCTACGAGCAGTACTTC
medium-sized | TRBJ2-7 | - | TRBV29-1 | CSVDADDSYEQYF | TGCAGCGTTGATGCGGACGACTCCTACGAGCAGTACTTC
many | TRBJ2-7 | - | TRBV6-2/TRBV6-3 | CASRQGPVYEQYF | TGTGCCAGCAGACAGGGACCGGTTTACGAGCAGTACTTC
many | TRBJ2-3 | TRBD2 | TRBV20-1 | CSAYTSVRGDTQYF | TGCAGTGCTTATACTAGCGTCCGGGGGGATACGCAGTATTTT
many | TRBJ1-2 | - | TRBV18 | CASSPEGGSGYTF | TGTGCCAGCTCACCCGAGGGTGGGTCAGGCTACACCTTC
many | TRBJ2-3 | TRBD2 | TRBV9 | CASSVGITSGSTDTQYF | TGTGCCAGCAGCGTAGGGATTACTAGCGGGAGCACAGATACGCAGTATTTT
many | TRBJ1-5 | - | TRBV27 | CASKNSNQPQHF | TGTGCCAGCAAGAATAGCAATCAGCCCCAGCATTTT
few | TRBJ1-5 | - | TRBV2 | CASSRQVSNQPQHF | TGTGCCAGCAGCCGGCAAGTTAGCAATCAGCCCCAGCATTTT
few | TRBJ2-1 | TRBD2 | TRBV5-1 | CASSLASGGLDRQFF | TGCGCCAGCAGCTTGGCCAGCGGGGGCTTAGATAGGCAGTTCTTC
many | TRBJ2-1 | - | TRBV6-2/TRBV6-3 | CASSSAPGGQFF | TGTGCCAGCAGTTCAGCGCCTGGAGGGCAGTTCTTC
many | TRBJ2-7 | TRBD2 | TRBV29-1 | CSVEVSGRWYEQYF | TGCAGCGTTGAAGTGAGCGGGAGGTGGTACGAGCAGTACTTC